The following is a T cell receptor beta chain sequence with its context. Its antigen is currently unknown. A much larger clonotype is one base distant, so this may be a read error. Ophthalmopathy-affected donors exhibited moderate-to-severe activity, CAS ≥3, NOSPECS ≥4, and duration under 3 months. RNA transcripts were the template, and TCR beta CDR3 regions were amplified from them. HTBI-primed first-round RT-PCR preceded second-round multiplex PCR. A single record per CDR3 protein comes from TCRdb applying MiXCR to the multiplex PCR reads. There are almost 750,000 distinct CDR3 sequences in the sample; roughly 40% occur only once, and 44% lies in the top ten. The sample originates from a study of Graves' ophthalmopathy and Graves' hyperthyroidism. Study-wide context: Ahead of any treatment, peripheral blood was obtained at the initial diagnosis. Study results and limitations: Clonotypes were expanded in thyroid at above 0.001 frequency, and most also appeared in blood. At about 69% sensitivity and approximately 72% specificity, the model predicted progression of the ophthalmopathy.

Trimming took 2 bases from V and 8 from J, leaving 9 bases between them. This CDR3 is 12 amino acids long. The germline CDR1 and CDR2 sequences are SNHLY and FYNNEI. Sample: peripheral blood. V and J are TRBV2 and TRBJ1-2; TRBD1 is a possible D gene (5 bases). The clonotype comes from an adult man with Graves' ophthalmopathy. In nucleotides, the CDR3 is TGTGCCAGCAGTGAACAGGGCCTGGGCTACACCTTC. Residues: CASSEQGLGYTF.